This T cell receptor beta chain is from a study of blood T cells in healthy people across ages. Germline V gene lookup returns CDR1 PRHDT and CDR2 FYEKMQ (reference sequence). Between the trimmed V and J ends, which lost 5 bases and 4 bases, there was a span of 14 bases. CDR3 length: 14 amino acids. This clonotype was found a few times. Its antigen is as yet unknown. General observations from the study: The recorded TCR beta diversity per million T cells decreased in a roughly linear manner with age. The study found TCR beta diversity correlated strongly with naive T cell percentage.

For every donor, a draw yielded 7.5 to 10 milliliters of peripheral blood. The use of a sample-barcoded 5' primer and a J-beta primer mix characterized a second PCR of roughly 7 to 11 cycles. A template-switch adaptor that had 12 random nucleotides put a tag on each cDNA molecule. MiXCR was run by TCRdb on the 5' RACE reads, yielding one entry per CDR3 protein. This sample has hundreds of thousands of distinct CDR3 sequences, with about 43% found just once. The TCR was taken from an older man in good health. Sequencing was performed on blood. The V and J genes are TRBV13 and TRBJ1-2; a weak D match, TRBD1 (6 bases). The DNA of the CDR3 is TGTGCCAGCAGCATGGACAGATCCCTCTATGGCTACACCTTC. It codes for CASSMDRSLYGYTF.